There are a few counts of the clone carrying this T cell receptor beta chain. What it binds is unknown. This sample was taken from a study of T-cell reconstitution after alpha-beta-depleted transplantation in children. Findings of the study overall: Surviving recipient T cells and intrathymic progenitors accounted for some patients' high TCRbeta diversity at day 60.

Germline-derived CDR1 and CDR2 are MNHEY and SVGAGI. V lost 4 bases and J lost 4; bases outside the gene matches: 8. This CDR3 has 16 amino acids. Unique molecular identifiers were incorporated during preparation of the TCRbeta library. TCRdb passed the PCR reads through MiXCR, listing each CDR3 protein once. This table holds roughly 490,000 distinct CDR3 sequences, about an eighth found once. The receptor comes from a female patient under 10 years old who had a stem cell transplant for aplastic anemia, so the T cells may come from the graft donor. V is TRBV6-5 and J is TRBJ2-1; TRBD2 agrees at 9 bases. Sample: PBMCs, mostly from graft donor cells, taken 180 days after TCRalphabeta/CD19-depleted stem cell transplant. The CDR3 spells CASSWDAGGQYNEQFF. In DNA form, the CDR3 reads TGTGCCAGCAGTTGGGATGCGGGAGGGCAGTACAATGAGCAGTTCTTC.